A selection of T cell receptor beta chains follows, all from one sample in a study of T-cell memory formation after mild COVID-19. TCRdb recomputed calls from the 5' RACE reads with MiXCR, one row per CDR3 protein. The sample holds a few hundred thousand distinct CDR3 sequences; 15% to 20% are singletons and the top ten take 20% to 25%. Material for sequencing was PBMCs or a T cell subset sorted from them (not recorded which). The receptors come from a man in his late teens or twenties who had mild COVID-19 (a few samples of this study predate the infection). Cell type and time point are not known. CDR3s include the opening cysteine and the closing phenylalanine or tryptophan. The order of the fields is V gene, clone size, D gene, J gene, CDR3 length, CDR3 DNA, CDR3 protein. A D gene is named only where the DNA matches it firmly. A row's size may be missing; if present it is once, few, many or a size class.

v_call: TRBV9; clone_size: few; d_call: .; j_call: TRBJ2-3; cdr3_length: 16; cdr3_nt: TGTGCCAGCAGCGTAGGTAGCGGTAGGAGCACAGATACGCAGTATTTT; cdr3_aa: CASSVGSGRSTDTQYF
v_call: TRBV7-2; clone_size: .; d_call: .; j_call: TRBJ2-1; cdr3_length: 12; cdr3_nt: TGTGCCAGCAGCTTGTCTTCATTTGAGCAGTTCTTC; cdr3_aa: CASSLSSFEQFF
v_call: TRBV20-1; clone_size: few; d_call: .; j_call: TRBJ2-1; cdr3_length: 14; cdr3_nt: TGCAGTGCTAGTTCAACTGATTTCTCCAATGAGCAGTTCTTC; cdr3_aa: CSASSTDFSNEQFF
v_call: TRBV20-1; clone_size: .; d_call: TRBD1; j_call: TRBJ1-1; cdr3_length: 13; cdr3_nt: TGCAGTGTCCCGTCCGGGACAGTCCCTGAAGCTTTCTTT; cdr3_aa: CSVPSGTVPEAFF
v_call: TRBV20-1; clone_size: few; d_call: .; j_call: TRBJ2-4; cdr3_length: 15; cdr3_nt: TGCAGTGCTAGAGGGGCCAGTACAGTCTTCAGCATTCAGTACTTC; cdr3_aa: CSARGASTVFSIQYF
v_call: TRBV5-1; clone_size: .; d_call: TRBD1; j_call: TRBJ2-7; cdr3_length: 15; cdr3_nt: TGCGCCAGCAGCTCCGGACAGGGAGGTACCTACGAGCAGTACTTC; cdr3_aa: CASSSGQGGTYEQYF
v_call: TRBV2; clone_size: .; d_call: .; j_call: TRBJ1-2; cdr3_length: 14; cdr3_nt: TGTGCCAGCCCGGCCAGCCGGTTGAACTATGGCTACACCTTC; cdr3_aa: CASPASRLNYGYTF
v_call: TRBV4-1; clone_size: few; d_call: TRBD1; j_call: TRBJ1-2; cdr3_length: 16; cdr3_nt: TGCGCCAGCAGCCATGCCGGGACAGGGGGCTTTCATGGCTACACCTTC; cdr3_aa: CASSHAGTGGFHGYTF
v_call: TRBV12-3/TRBV12-4; clone_size: .; d_call: TRBD1; j_call: TRBJ2-1; cdr3_length: 15; cdr3_nt: TGTGCCAGCAGCCCACCGGGACAGGGTTACAATGAGCAGTTCTTC; cdr3_aa: CASSPPGQGYNEQFF
v_call: TRBV29-1; clone_size: many; d_call: .; j_call: TRBJ2-3; cdr3_length: 15; cdr3_nt: TGCAGCGTTGAAGGGGCAGGCGCGGGCACAGATACGCAGTATTTT; cdr3_aa: CSVEGAGAGTDTQYF
v_call: TRBV28; clone_size: .; d_call: TRBD2; j_call: TRBJ2-2; cdr3_length: 19; cdr3_nt: TGTGCCAGCAGTCCGCGACTAAAGATTCTAGCGGGGAACACCGGGGAGCTGTTTTTT; cdr3_aa: CASSPRLKILAGNTGELFF
v_call: TRBV5-4; clone_size: many; d_call: .; j_call: TRBJ2-5; cdr3_length: 14; cdr3_nt: TGTGCCAGCAGCTTGGGGGTTAGCGGCGAGACCCAGTACTTC; cdr3_aa: CASSLGVSGETQYF
v_call: TRBV19; clone_size: .; d_call: TRBD1; j_call: TRBJ2-7; cdr3_length: 13; cdr3_nt: TGTGCCAGTAATCGTCCAGGGGGCGGCGAGCAGTACTTC; cdr3_aa: CASNRPGGGEQYF
v_call: TRBV6-6; clone_size: few; d_call: .; j_call: TRBJ2-5; cdr3_length: 15; cdr3_nt: TGTGCCAGCAGTTACATGGGGGAAAGAAGAGAGACCCAGTACTTC; cdr3_aa: CASSYMGERRETQYF
v_call: TRBV5-1; clone_size: .; d_call: .; j_call: TRBJ2-4; cdr3_length: 16; cdr3_nt: TGCGCCAGCAGCTCCACGCAGGGACTAGCCAAAAACATTCAGTACTTC; cdr3_aa: CASSSTQGLAKNIQYF
v_call: TRBV13; clone_size: few; d_call: .; j_call: TRBJ1-5; cdr3_length: 13; cdr3_nt: TGTGCCAGCAGCTTAGGAGATAATCAGCCCCAGCATTTT; cdr3_aa: CASSLGDNQPQHF